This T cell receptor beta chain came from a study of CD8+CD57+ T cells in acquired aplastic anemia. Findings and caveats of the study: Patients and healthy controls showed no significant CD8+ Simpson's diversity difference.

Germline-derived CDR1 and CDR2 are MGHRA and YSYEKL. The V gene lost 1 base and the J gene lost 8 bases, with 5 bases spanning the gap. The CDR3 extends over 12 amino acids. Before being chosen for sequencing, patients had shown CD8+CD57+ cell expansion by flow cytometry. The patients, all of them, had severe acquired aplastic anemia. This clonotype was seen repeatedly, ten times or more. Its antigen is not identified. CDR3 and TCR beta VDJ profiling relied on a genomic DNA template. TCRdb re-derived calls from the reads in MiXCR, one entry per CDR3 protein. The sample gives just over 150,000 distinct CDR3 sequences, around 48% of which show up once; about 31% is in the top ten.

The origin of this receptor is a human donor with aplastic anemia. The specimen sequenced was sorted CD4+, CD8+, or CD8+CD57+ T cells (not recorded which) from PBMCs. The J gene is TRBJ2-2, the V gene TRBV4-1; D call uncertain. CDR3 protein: CASSQVRGELFF. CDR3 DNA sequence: TGCGCCAGCAGCCAAGTGCGGGGGGAGCTGTTTTTT.